These 14 T cell receptor beta chains were sequenced from one sample in a study of blood T cells in healthy people across ages. Sample-barcoded 5' priming and a J-beta primer mix drove a second PCR of 7 to 11 cycles. TCRdb fed the 5' RACE reads into MiXCR, producing one record per CDR3 protein. The repertoire holds roughly 730,000 distinct CDR3 sequences, with around three fifths as singletons. The sample taken for sequencing was blood. These receptors came from a man aged 35 to 55 in good health.

The chain joins TRBV20-1 to TRBJ1-2, with D hard to call. Trimming removed 0 bases at V and 7 bases at J, with 15 bases between. This CDR3 spans 14 amino acids. In germline, CDR1 is DFQATT, CDR2 SNEGSKA (reference sequence). Here the CDR3 DNA reads TGCAGTGCTAGAGACCCCCGATGGAGCGGTGGCTACACCTTC. It is translated as CSARDPRWSGGYTF.

The J gene is TRBJ2-7, the V gene TRBV19; 7 nucleotides match TRBD2. CDR3 length equals 14 residues. V was clipped by 4 bases and J by 5 bases; unmatched bases: 8. Germline-derived CDR1 and CDR2 are LNHDA and SQIVND (reference sequence). The DNA of the CDR3 is TGTGCCAGTAGTAGGCCGGGACTAACCCACGAGCAGTACTTC. Translated: CASSRPGLTHEQYF.

This chain joins TRBV5-5 and TRBJ1-1, with a tentative D call TRBD1 (5 bases). The length of the CDR3 is 14 residues. The germline V gene has CDR1 SGHKS and CDR2 YYEKEE (reference sequence). Trimming took off 4 bases at V and 5 bases at J, with 15 bases between the two ends. The CDR3 nucleotides read TGTGCCAGCAGCGCCGGGGGGTCGTGGACTGAAGCTTTCTTT. This codes for CASSAGGSWTEAFF.

This chain connects TRBV29-1 to TRBJ2-1; unclear D gene. The germline V gene has CDR1 SQVTM and CDR2 ANQGSEA. CDR3 length: 13 amino acids. Trimming shortened V by 3 bases and J by 4 bases, and 10 bases separated the two germline ends. CDR3: CSVDASGYNEQFF. The CDR3 DNA reads TGCAGCGTTGATGCTTCCGGTTACAATGAGCAGTTCTTC.

The sample holds many counts of this clonotype. The rearrangement links TRBV15 to TRBJ2-6, with D unclear. CDR1 and CDR2 (germline): LNHNV, YYDKDF (reference sequence). The CDR3 contains 15 residues. Trimming stripped 3 bases from V and 0 bases from J, with 6 bases between. The CDR3 region has the DNA TGTGCCACCAGCAGCGGAAGCTCTGGGGCCAACGTCCTGACTTTC. It codes for CATSSGSSGANVLTF.

In this sample, this clonotype turned up a few times. V usage is TRBV20-1 and J usage is TRBJ2-3; D tentatively fits TRBD1 or TRBD2 (5 bases each). V lost 5 bases, J lost 4 bases, and 13 bases lay in between. The germline CDR1 and CDR2 sequences are DFQATT and SNEGSKA (reference sequence). This CDR3 has 13 residues. The CDR3 protein is CSAPRGAADTQYF. CDR3 sequence (DNA): TGCAGTGCTCCGAGGGGAGCGGCAGATACGCAGTATTTT.

The genes are TRBV24-1 and TRBJ2-3; 11 bases align to TRBD1. This CDR3 spans 16 amino acids. After removal of 5 bases from V and 3 bases from J, the junction contained 6 bases not matched to a gene. Looked up from germline, CDR1 is KGHDR and CDR2 is SFDVKD. CDR3 in amino acids: CATSVTGTGGTDTQYF. In DNA form, the CDR3 reads TGTGCCACCAGTGTAACCGGGACAGGGGGGACAGATACGCAGTATTTT.

The chain uses TRBV11-3 and TRBJ1-1; D possibly corresponds to TRBD1 (5 bases). V lost 0 bases and J 3 bases, leaving 11 bases between the germline ends. The CDR3 has 15 residues. The V gene's germline CDR1 is SGHNT and CDR2 YENEEA. CDR3 loop: CASSLDGGLDTEAFF. The CDR3 region has the DNA TGTGCCAGCAGCTTAGATGGGGGTTTGGACACTGAAGCTTTCTTT.

This clonotype was picked up a small number of times. The rearrangement links TRBV7-3 to TRBJ2-3, with 8 bases that match TRBD1. Germline lookup yields CDR1 SGHTA and CDR2 FQGTGA. The CDR3 runs to 16 residues. The junction had 7 bases not matched to a gene; V was cut back by 1 base and J by 4 bases. In DNA, the CDR3 is TGTGCCAGCAGCTTAAACTCAGGGGGCGCTTCAGATACGCAGTATTTT. Protein product: CASSLNSGGASDTQYF. Full variable domain (remainder filled in from reference TRBV7-3 and TRBJ2-3): GAGVSQTPSNKVTEKGKYVELRCDPISGHTALYWYRQSLGQGPEFLIYFQGTGAADDSGLPNDRFFAVRPEGSVSTLKIQRTERGDSAVYLCASSLNSGGASDTQYFGPGTRLTVL.

This clonotype appeared a few times. CDR3 amino acids: CASSLLVGRSDTQYF. CDR3 in DNA: TGTGCCAGCAGCTTATTGGTGGGGCGATCAGATACGCAGTATTTT. This chain links TRBV7-2 with TRBJ2-3, with D perhaps matching TRBD1 (5 bases). Trimming removed 2 bases at V and 4 bases at J, with 13 bases between. The CDR3 loop spans 15 amino acids. From germline, CDR1 is SGHTA and CDR2 FQGNSA.

The chain is built from TRBV12-3 or TRBV12-4 and TRBJ2-1, with 10 nucleotides matching TRBD2. V was pared by 4 bases and J by 6 bases, with 3 bases of the junction left unmatched. The CDR3 has 14 amino acids. CDR3 bases: TGTGCCAGCAGTTATAGCGGGAGGTCCAATGAGCAGTTCTTC. Translated: CASSYSGRSNEQFF.

V and J are TRBV3-1 and TRBJ2-2, with D perhaps matching TRBD2 (6 bases). This CDR3 is built from 15 residues. Trimming took off 4 bases at V and 6 bases at J, with 15 bases between the two ends. The V gene's germline CDR1 is LGHDT and CDR2 YNNKEL (reference sequence). CDR3 sequence: CASSPLGGDPGELFF. As DNA, the CDR3 is TGTGCCAGCAGCCCGCTCGGAGGGGATCCCGGGGAGCTGTTTTTT.

This clonotype was counted at least ten times. The V gene is TRBV5-1, the J gene TRBJ1-5; the D gene is possibly TRBD1 (6 bases). The CDR3 has 16 residues. Germline CDR1 SGHRS, CDR2 YFSETQ. The V end was cut by 2 bases, the J end by 4 bases, with 16 bases between. CDR3 DNA sequence: TGCGCCAGCAGCTTAGGTCCAGGGGCGCAGAATCAGCCCCAGCATTTT. Amino acid sequence: CASSLGPGAQNQPQHF.

This clonotype was counted once. This chain connects TRBV4-2 to TRBJ2-2, with 9 positions matching TRBD1. In germline, CDR1 is LGHNA, CDR2 YNFKEQ. There are 15 residues in the CDR3. J lost 4 bases, V lost 1 base, and 1 base had no gene match. The CDR3 coding sequence is TGTGCCAGCAGCCAAGGGGACAGGGTCACCGGGGAGCTGTTTTTT. Amino acids: CASSQGDRVTGELFF.